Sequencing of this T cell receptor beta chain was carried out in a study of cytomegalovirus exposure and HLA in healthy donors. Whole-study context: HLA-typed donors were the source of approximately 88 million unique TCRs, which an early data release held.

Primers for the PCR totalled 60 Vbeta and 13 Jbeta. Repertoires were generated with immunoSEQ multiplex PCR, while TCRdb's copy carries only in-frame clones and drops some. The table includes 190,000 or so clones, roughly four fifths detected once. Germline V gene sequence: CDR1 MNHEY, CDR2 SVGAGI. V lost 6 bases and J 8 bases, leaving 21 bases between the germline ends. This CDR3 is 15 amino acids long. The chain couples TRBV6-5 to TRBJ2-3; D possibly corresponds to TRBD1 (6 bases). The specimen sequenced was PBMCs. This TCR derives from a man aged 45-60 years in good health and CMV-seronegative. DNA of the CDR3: TGTGCCAGCAGGGTGAATCCCGGGACAATTGCTACGCAGTATTTT. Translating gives CASRVNPGTIATQYF.